These 22 T cell receptor beta chains came from one sample sequenced in a study of blood T cell repertoires in COVID-19. The protocol was immunoSEQ multiplex PCR, while the TCRdb copy is restricted to in-frame clones and leaves out a portion. The table includes approximately 80,000 clones, roughly 86% detected once. The specimen was peripheral blood. These receptors originate from a middle-aged man with acute or convalescent COVID-19.

This sequence joins TRBV5-5 and TRBJ2-3; D might be TRBD1 (6 bases). Germline loops: CDR1 SGHKS, CDR2 YYEKEE (reference sequence). This CDR3 comprises 16 residues. V was trimmed by 0 bases and J by 2 bases, leaving 13 bases between them. The CDR3 protein is CASSLVRGTTTDTQYF. The CDR3 DNA is TGTGCCAGCAGCTTGGTGCGTGGGACAACCACAGATACGCAGTATTTT.

The chain combines TRBV11-1 with TRBJ2-7, with D tentatively TRBD1 (6 bases). V lost 4 bases and J 2 bases, leaving 18 bases between the germline ends. The CDR3 is made up of 16 amino acids. Germline values: CDR1 SGHAT, CDR2 FQDESV (reference sequence). CDR3 loop: CASSSHEGVLAYEQYF. As DNA, the CDR3 is TGTGCCAGCAGCTCTCACGAGGGGGTTCTCGCCTACGAGCAGTACTTC.

This chain links TRBV14 with TRBJ1-1, with TRBD1 matching over 10 bases. Germline CDR1 reads SGHDN; CDR2 reads FVKESK. The CDR3 extends over 16 amino acids. The ends lost 4 bases at V and 4 bases at J; junction bases unmatched: 9. This CDR3 reads CASSRGLGQGITEAFF. CDR3 nucleotide sequence: TGTGCCAGCAGCCGCGGTCTGGGACAGGGGATCACTGAAGCTTTCTTT. The full variable domain, completed using reference TRBV14 and TRBJ1-1, is EAGVTQFPSHSVIEKGQTVTLRCDPISGHDNLYWYRRVMGKEIKFLLHFVKESKQDESGMPNNRFLAERTGGTYSTLKVQPAELEDSGVYFCASSRGLGQGITEAFFGQGTRLTVV.

This clone was seen only a few times. V is TRBV24-1 and J is TRBJ1-2; D gene ambiguous. Germline CDR1 reads KGHDR; CDR2 reads SFDVKD. CDR3 size: 14 residues. V was pared by 3 bases and J by 4 bases, with 11 bases between. The CDR3 nucleotides are TGTGCCACCAGTGATAACAGAAACTTCTATGGCTACACCTTC. It is translated as CATSDNRNFYGYTF.

The chain combines TRBV5-4 with TRBJ2-5, with 7 bases lining up with TRBD2. V trimming: 7 bases; J trimming: 3 bases; junction bases outside the gene matches: 12. The CDR3 length is 15 residues. Germline V CDR1 and CDR2: SGHNT, YYREEE (reference sequence). The CDR3 loop reads CASHHGRTTEETQYF. CDR3 DNA: TGTGCCAGCCATCACGGGAGGACAACAGAAGAGACCCAGTACTTC.

V is TRBV9 and J is TRBJ2-1; 8 positions agree with TRBD2. J gave up 4 bases and V 0 bases, and 3 bases lay outside the gene matches. CDR1 and CDR2 (germline): SGDLS, YYNGEE. The CDR3 consists of 15 residues. In DNA, the CDR3 is TGTGCCAGCAGCGTAGGTTCGGGGGGGTACAATGAGCAGTTCTTC. This translates into CASSVGSGGYNEQFF.

In DNA form, the CDR3 reads TGTGCCTGGACAGCTGGGACAGGGCCCGCTGGCTACACCTTC. Encoded protein: CAWTAGTGPAGYTF. The rearrangement joins TRBV30 to TRBJ1-2; 9 nucleotides line up with TRBD1. The germline CDR1 and CDR2 sequences are GTSNPN and SVGIG (reference sequence). Trimming took 4 bases from V and 7 from J; bases not matched to a gene: 10. CDR3 size: 14 residues.

This chain connects TRBV19 to TRBJ1-6; 7 nucleotides line up with TRBD1. V lost 2 bases and J lost 8; bases outside the gene matches: 6. CDR1 and CDR2 from the germline V gene are LNHDA and SQIVND (reference sequence). The CDR3 covers 15 residues. The DNA for the CDR3 is TGTGCCAGTAGTATACCAGGGGGGTCTGATTCACCCCTCCACTTT. Translating it yields CASSIPGGSDSPLHF. The full variable domain, rest sourced from reference TRBV19 and TRBJ1-6, is DGGITQSPKYLFRKEGQNVTLSCEQNLNHDAMYWYRQDPGQGLRLIYYSQIVNDFQKGDIAEGYSVSREKKESFPLTVTSAQKNPTAFYLCASSIPGGSDSPLHFGNGTRLTVT.

A few counts support this clone. Here the CDR3 reads CASTRLAGGSYNEQFF. For the CDR3, the DNA is TGTGCCAGCACCAGACTAGCGGGAGGCTCCTACAATGAGCAGTTCTTC. The genes are TRBV2 and TRBJ2-1; 13 nucleotides align to TRBD2. The length of the CDR3 is 16 residues. Germline V gene data show CDR1 as SNHLY and CDR2 as FYNNEI. V dropped 7 bases and J dropped 0; count of bases not matched to a gene: 3.

The chain uses TRBV2 and TRBJ2-3; 9 nucleotides align to TRBD1. The CDR3 spans 15 residues. Trimming took 5 bases from V and 0 from J; bases not matched to a gene: 3. Germline assignment: CDR1 SNHLY and CDR2 FYNNEI. The CDR3 sequence is CASSWGTGSTDTQYF. For the CDR3, the DNA is TGTGCCAGCAGTTGGGGGACAGGGAGCACAGATACGCAGTATTTT.

This chain uses TRBV5-1 with TRBJ1-1, with unresolved D. The V and J ends lost 6 bases and 1 base respectively, with 13 bases between them. Looked up from germline, CDR1 is SGHRS and CDR2 is YFSETQ. The CDR3 spans 14 residues. The CDR3 is CASIGGGPNTEAFF. The CDR3 nucleotides read TGCGCCAGCATAGGAGGAGGTCCGAACACTGAAGCTTTCTTT.

This rearrangement joins TRBV30 to TRBJ1-6; 12 nucleotides align to TRBD1. From germline, CDR1 is GTSNPN and CDR2 SVGIG (reference sequence). The CDR3 contains 18 residues. After removal of 0 bases from V and 5 bases from J, the junction contained 8 bases not matched to a gene. CDR3 sequence reads: CAWSVNAGQGADNSPLHF. For the CDR3, the DNA is TGTGCCTGGAGTGTAAACGCGGGACAGGGGGCCGATAATTCACCCCTCCACTTT.

V is TRBV2 and J is TRBJ1-2; weak D call: TRBD1 (5 bases). This CDR3 is 13 amino acids long. Germline assignment: CDR1 SNHLY and CDR2 FYNNEI. Trimming left V 2 bases short and J 2 bases short, with 6 bases between. The CDR3 DNA is TGTGCCAGCAGTGAACGACAGAACTATGGCTACACCTTC. Amino acids: CASSERQNYGYTF.

The V and J genes are TRBV30 and TRBJ1-5; D is undetermined. V was cut by 7 bases and J by 2 bases, with 15 bases left in between. Germline V lookup: CDR1 GTSNPN, CDR2 SVGIG (reference sequence). The CDR3 contains 14 residues. The chain's CDR3 is CASSPAGGNQPQHF. The CDR3 bases are TGTGCCTCCTCACCGGCGGGTGGCAATCAGCCCCAGCATTTT.

This sequence joins TRBV30 and TRBJ1-6, with 8 nucleotides matching TRBD1. Germline-derived CDR1 and CDR2 are GTSNPN and SVGIG (reference sequence). This CDR3 has 16 amino acids. Trimming removed 6 bases from V and 4 bases from J; junction bases left unmatched: 11. The CDR3 loop reads CACAGTGSLYNSPLHF. As DNA, the CDR3 is TGTGCCTGCGCCGGGACAGGATCCCTTTATAATTCACCCCTCCACTTT.

J is TRBJ1-1 and V is TRBV6-5; possibly TRBD1 for D (6 bases). The V gene lost 5 bases and the J gene lost 2 bases, with 12 bases spanning the gap. The CDR3 length is 14 residues. In germline, CDR1 is MNHEY, CDR2 SVGAGI. The CDR3 sequence is CASSLGGLNTEAFF. The CDR3 region has the DNA TGTGCCAGCAGTCTAGGGGGATTAAACACTGAAGCTTTCTTT.

V and J are TRBV2 and TRBJ1-4; no clear D gene. This CDR3 contains 12 residues. Per the germline V gene, CDR1 is SNHLY and CDR2 is FYNNEI. V dropped 3 bases and J dropped 8 bases, with 7 bases sitting between them. The CDR3 loop is CASSDRVEKLFF. CDR3 DNA: TGTGCCAGCAGTGATCGGGTGGAAAAACTGTTTTTT.

The chain is built from TRBV6-1 and TRBJ1-4; possible D gene TRBD1, 6 bases. This CDR3 comprises 14 residues. Trimming pared 3 bases from V and 5 bases from J, leaving 10 bases between. CDR1 is MNHNS and CDR2 is SASEGT in the germline V gene. The CDR3 spells CASSERGGNEKLFF. CDR3 nucleotide sequence: TGTGCCAGCAGTGAGAGGGGGGGGAATGAAAAACTGTTTTTT.

V is TRBV7-2 and J is TRBJ2-7; 9 nucleotides line up with TRBD1. Germline V gene data show CDR1 as SGHTA and CDR2 as FQGNSA. J lost 7 bases, V lost 5 bases, and 18 bases had no gene match. The CDR3 spans 17 residues. The CDR3 protein is CASSPTQSGTGLREQYF. For the CDR3, the DNA is TGTGCCAGCAGCCCAACGCAATCGGGGACAGGGTTAAGGGAGCAGTACTTC. Drawing the rest from reference TRBV7-2 and TRBJ2-7, the complete variable domain is GAGVSQSPSNKVTEKGKDVELRCDPISGHTALYWYRQSLGQGLEFLIYFQGNSAPDKSGLPSDRFSAERTGGSVSTLTIQRTQQEDSAVYLCASSPTQSGTGLREQYFGPGTRLTVT.

This rearrangement joins TRBV6-5 to TRBJ1-2; 7 nucleotides agree with TRBD1. Unmatched junction bases numbered 8, after V lost 0 bases and J lost 7 bases. This CDR3 is built from 15 residues. Germline CDR1 and CDR2: MNHEY and SVGAGI. CDR3 region: CASSYSRQGVSGYTF. The CDR3 bases are TGTGCCAGCAGTTACTCTAGACAGGGTGTTAGTGGCTACACCTTC.

V gene TRBV14 combines with J gene TRBJ1-6; 7 bases align to TRBD1. V was pared by 1 base and J by 0 bases, with 3 bases of the junction left unmatched. Germline V lookup: CDR1 SGHDN, CDR2 FVKESK. The length of the CDR3 is 17 residues. CDR3 sequence (DNA): TGTGCCAGCAGCCAAGTGAACAGGGGCTCCTATAATTCACCCCTCCACTTT. This gives the protein CASSQVNRGSYNSPLHF.

This chain links TRBV4-1 with TRBJ2-2, with 8 bases identical to TRBD1. Germline assignment: CDR1 MGHRA and CDR2 YSYEKL. The CDR3 is 17 residues long. Trimming at V came to 0 bases and at J to 5 bases, leaving 8 bases not matched to a gene. Here the CDR3 reads CASSQDRGQGRTGELFF. DNA for the CDR3: TGCGCCAGCAGCCAAGACCGCGGACAGGGTCGAACCGGGGAGCTGTTTTTT.